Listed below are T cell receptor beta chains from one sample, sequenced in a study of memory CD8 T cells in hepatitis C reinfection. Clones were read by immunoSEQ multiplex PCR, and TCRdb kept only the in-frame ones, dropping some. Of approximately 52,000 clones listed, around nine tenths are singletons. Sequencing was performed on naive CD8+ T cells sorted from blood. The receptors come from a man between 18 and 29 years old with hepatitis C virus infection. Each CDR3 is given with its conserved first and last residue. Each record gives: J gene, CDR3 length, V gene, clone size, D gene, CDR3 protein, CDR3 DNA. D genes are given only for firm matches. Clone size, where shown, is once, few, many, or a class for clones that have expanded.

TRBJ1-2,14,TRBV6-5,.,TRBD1,CASSSDRQSGGYTF,TGTGCCAGCAGTTCGGACAGGCAGTCTGGTGGCTACACCTTC
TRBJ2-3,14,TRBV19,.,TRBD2,CASNLAGGTDTQYF,TGTGCCAGTAACCTAGCGGGGGGCACAGATACGCAGTATTTT
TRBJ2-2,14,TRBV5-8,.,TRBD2,CASSPKLATGELFF,TGTGCCAGCAGCCCCAAACTAGCGACCGGGGAGCTGTTTTTT
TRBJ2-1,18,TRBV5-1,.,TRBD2,CASSLDGLAESSYNEQFF,TGCGCCAGCAGCTTGGACGGACTAGCGGAGAGCTCCTACAATGAGCAGTTCTTC
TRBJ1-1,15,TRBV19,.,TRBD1,CARRTGGKVYTEAFF,TGTGCCAGGAGAACAGGGGGCAAGGTGTACACTGAAGCTTTCTTT
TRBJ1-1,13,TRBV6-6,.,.,CASSRGGGTEAFF,TGTGCCAGCAGTAGGGGGGGCGGGACTGAAGCTTTCTTT
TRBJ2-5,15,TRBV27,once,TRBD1,CASSFWVGQKETQYF,TGTGCCAGCAGTTTTTGGGTGGGACAGAAAGAGACCCAGTACTTC
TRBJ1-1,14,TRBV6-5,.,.,CASSYREADTEAFF,TGTGCCAGCAGTTACAGGGAGGCCGACACTGAAGCTTTCTTT
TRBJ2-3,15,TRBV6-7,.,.,CASSYSRGMADTQYF,TGTGCCAGCAGTTACTCGCGGGGTATGGCAGATACGCAGTATTTT
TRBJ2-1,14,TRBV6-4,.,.,CASSDSIQGGEQFF,TGTGCCAGCAGTGATTCCATACAGGGCGGTGAGCAGTTCTTC
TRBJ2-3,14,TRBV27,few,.,CASSLPGGTDTQYF,TGTGCCAGCAGTTTACCAGGAGGGACAGATACGCAGTATTTT
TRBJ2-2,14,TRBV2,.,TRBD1,CASSLGQYTGELFF,TGTGCCAGCAGCTTGGGACAGTACACCGGGGAGCTGTTTTTT
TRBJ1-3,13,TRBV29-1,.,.,CSGQDTPGNTIYF,TGCAGCGGACAGGATACACCCGGAAACACCATATATTTT
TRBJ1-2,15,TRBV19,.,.,CASRPGAGFNYGYTF,TGTGCCAGTAGACCAGGAGCGGGTTTTAACTATGGCTACACCTTC
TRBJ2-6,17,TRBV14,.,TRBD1,CASSPPGQLSGANVLTF,TGTGCCAGCAGCCCTCCGGGACAGCTATCTGGGGCCAACGTCCTGACTTTC
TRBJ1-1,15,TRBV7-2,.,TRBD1,CASSPWTGGSTEAFF,TGTGCCAGCAGCCCTTGGACAGGGGGGAGCACTGAAGCTTTCTTT
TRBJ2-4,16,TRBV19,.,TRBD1,CASSIWDRGEKNIQYF,TGTGCCAGTAGTATATGGGACAGGGGTGAAAAAAACATTCAGTACTTC
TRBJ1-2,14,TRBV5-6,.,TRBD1,CASSWTGVNYGYTF,TGTGCCAGCAGCTGGACAGGGGTTAACTATGGCTACACCTTC
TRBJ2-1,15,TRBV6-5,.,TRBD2,CASSFLAGGSNEQFF,TGTGCCAGCAGTTTCCTAGCGGGAGGAAGCAATGAGCAGTTCTTC
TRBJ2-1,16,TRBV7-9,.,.,CASSRSTGLDYNEQFF,TGTGCCAGCAGCCGCTCGACGGGGTTGGACTACAATGAGCAGTTCTTC
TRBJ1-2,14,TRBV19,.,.,CASSINGGNDGYTF,TGTGCCAGTAGTATAAATGGGGGGAATGATGGCTACACCTTC
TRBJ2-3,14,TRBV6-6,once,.,CASSRGGPPDTQYF,TGTGCCAGCAGCCGCGGGGGCCCTCCAGATACGCAGTATTTT
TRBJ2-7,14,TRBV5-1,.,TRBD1,CASSLGQGAYEQYF,TGCGCCAGCAGCTTGGGCCAGGGGGCCTACGAGCAGTACTTC
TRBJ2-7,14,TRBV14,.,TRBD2,CASSPSGNSYEQYF,TGTGCCAGCAGCCCTAGCGGGAACTCCTACGAGCAGTACTTC
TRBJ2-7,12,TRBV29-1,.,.,CSVAQGTNEQYF,TGCAGCGTTGCGCAGGGGACCAACGAGCAGTACTTC
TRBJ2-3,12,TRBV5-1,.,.,CASIGDTDTQYF,TGCGCCAGTATAGGGGACACAGATACGCAGTATTTT
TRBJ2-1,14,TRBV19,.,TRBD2,CASSMSRGADEQFF,TGTGCCAGTAGTATGTCGCGGGGGGCGGATGAGCAGTTCTTC